Sequencing of this TCR beta chain was carried out in a study of blood T cells in healthy people across ages. General observations from the study: While age rose, TCR beta diversity per million T cells dropped in a roughly linear way.

The authors ran a second PCR of about 6 to 12 cycles using a sample-barcoded 5' primer and a J-beta primer mix. One entry per CDR3 protein, called by TCRdb with MiXCR from the 5' RACE reads. The table lists approximately 940,000 distinct CDR3 sequences, around 46% of them singletons. This clonotype occurred a few times. What it binds is not known. Isolating PBMCs gave at least 6 million of these cells per sample. The CDR3 extends over 16 amino acids. Trimming at V came to 0 bases and at J to 0 bases, leaving 7 bases not matched to a gene. Looked up from germline, CDR1 is SQVTM and CDR2 is ANQGSEA. The TCR comes from a man between 25 and 39 years old in good health. The sequenced sample was blood. The V and J genes are TRBV29-1 and TRBJ2-7, with 8 nucleotides matching TRBD1. CDR3 sequence: CSVEDLTGASSYEQYF. In DNA, the CDR3 is TGCAGCGTTGAAGATCTGACAGGGGCCAGCTCCTACGAGCAGTACTTC.